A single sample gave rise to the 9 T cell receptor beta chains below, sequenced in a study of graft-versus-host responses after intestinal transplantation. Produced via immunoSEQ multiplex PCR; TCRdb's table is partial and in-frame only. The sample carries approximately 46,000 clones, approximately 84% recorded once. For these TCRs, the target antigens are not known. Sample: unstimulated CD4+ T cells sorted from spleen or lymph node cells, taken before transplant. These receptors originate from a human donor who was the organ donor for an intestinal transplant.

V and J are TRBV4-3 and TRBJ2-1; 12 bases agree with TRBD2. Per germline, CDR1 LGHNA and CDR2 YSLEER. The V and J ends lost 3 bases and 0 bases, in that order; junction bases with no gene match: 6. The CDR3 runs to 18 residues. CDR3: CASSQGLAGLSSYNEQFF. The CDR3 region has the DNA TGCGCCAGCAGCCAGGGACTAGCGGGTTTGAGCTCCTACAATGAGCAGTTCTTC.

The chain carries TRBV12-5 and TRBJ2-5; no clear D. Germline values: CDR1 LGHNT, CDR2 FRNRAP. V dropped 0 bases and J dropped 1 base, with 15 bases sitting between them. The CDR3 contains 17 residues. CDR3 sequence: CASGLVIGRRFQETQYF. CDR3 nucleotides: TGTGCTAGTGGTTTGGTAATCGGGCGACGTTTCCAAGAGACCCAGTACTTC.

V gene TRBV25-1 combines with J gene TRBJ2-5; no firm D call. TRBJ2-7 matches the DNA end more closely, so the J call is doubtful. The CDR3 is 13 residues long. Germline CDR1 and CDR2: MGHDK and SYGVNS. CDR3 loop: CASSEYPDYEQYF. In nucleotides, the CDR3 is TGTGCCAGCAGTGAATACCCGGACTACGAGCAGTACTTC.

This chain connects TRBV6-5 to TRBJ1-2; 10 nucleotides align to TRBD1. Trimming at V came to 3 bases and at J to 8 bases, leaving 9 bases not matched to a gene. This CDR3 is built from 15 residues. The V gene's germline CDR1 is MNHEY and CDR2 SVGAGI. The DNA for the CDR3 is TGTGCCAGCAGTTATAATCCGACAGGGGGCTACGGCTACACCTTC. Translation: CASSYNPTGGYGYTF.

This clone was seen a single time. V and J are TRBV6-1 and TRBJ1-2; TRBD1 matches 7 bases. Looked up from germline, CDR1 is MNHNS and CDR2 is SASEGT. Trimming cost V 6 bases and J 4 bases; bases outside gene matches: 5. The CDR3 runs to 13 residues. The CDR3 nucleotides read TGTGCCAGCAGCGAACAGGGGACCTATGGCTACACCTTC. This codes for CASSEQGTYGYTF.

CDR3 DNA: TGTGCCAGTAGGCGAACAGGGGAAGGGGGCACTGAAGCTTTCTTT. Protein product: CASRRTGEGGTEAFF. V is TRBV19 and J is TRBJ1-1; TRBD1 agrees at 7 bases. The CDR3 is 15 amino acids. V shed 6 bases, J shed 4 bases, and the junction held 11 bases outside the gene matches. Germline CDR1 is LNHDA and CDR2 is SQIVND (reference sequence).

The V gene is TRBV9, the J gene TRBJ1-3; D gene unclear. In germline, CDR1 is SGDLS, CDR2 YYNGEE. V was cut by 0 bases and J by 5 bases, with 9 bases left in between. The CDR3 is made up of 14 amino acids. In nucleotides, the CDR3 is TGTGCCAGCAGCGTAGGTGTAGACCGAAACACCATATATTTT. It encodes CASSVGVDRNTIYF. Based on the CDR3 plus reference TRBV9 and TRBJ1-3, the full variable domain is DSGVTQTPKHLITATGQRVTLRCSPRSGDLSVYWYQQSLDQGLQFLIQYYNGEERAKGNILERFSAQQFPDLHSELNLSSLELGDSALYFCASSVGVDRNTIYFGEGSWLTVV.

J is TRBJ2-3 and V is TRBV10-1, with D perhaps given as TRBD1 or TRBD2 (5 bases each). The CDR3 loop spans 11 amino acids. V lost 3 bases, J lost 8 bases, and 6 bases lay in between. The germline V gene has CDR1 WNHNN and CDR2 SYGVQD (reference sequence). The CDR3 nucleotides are TGCGCCAGCAGTGACGGGGCTACGCAGTATTTT. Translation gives CASSDGATQYF.

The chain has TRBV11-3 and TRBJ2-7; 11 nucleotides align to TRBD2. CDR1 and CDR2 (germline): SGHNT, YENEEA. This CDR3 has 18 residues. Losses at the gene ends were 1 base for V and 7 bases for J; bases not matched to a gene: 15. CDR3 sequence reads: CASSLGSLAGGQYQEQYF. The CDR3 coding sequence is TGTGCCAGCAGCTTAGGGTCCCTAGCGGGAGGCCAATATCAGGAGCAGTACTTC.